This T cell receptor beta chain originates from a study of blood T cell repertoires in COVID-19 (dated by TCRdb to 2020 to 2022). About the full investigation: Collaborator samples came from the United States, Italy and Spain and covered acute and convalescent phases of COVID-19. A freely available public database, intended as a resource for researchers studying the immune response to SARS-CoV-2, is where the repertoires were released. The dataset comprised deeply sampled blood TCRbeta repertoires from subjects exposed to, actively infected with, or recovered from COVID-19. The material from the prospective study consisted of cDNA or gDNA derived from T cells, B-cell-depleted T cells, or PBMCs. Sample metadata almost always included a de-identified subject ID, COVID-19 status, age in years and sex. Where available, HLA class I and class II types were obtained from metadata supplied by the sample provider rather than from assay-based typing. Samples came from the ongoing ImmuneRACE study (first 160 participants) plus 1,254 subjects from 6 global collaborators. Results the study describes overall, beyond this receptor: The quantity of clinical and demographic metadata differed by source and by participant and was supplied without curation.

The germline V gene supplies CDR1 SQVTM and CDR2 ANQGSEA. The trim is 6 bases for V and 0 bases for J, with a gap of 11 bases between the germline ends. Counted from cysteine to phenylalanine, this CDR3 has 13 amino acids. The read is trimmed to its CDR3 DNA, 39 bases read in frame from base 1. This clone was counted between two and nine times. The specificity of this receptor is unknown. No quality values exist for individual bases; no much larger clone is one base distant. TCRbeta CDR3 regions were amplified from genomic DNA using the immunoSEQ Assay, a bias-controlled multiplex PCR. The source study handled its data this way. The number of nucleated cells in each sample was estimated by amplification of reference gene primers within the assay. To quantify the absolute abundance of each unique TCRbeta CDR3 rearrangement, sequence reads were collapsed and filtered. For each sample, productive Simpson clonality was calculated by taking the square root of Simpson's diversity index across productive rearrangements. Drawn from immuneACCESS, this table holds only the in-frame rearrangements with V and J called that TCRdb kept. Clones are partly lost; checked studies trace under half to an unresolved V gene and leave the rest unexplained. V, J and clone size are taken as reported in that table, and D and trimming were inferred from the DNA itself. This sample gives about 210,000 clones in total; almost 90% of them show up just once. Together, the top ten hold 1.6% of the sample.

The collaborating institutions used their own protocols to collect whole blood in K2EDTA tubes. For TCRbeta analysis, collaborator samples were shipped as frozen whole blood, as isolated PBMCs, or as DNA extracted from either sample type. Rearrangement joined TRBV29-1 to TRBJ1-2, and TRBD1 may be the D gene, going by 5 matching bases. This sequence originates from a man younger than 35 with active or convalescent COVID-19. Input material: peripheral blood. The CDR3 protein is CSVGHFANYGYTF. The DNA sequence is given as TGCAGCGTAGGACACTTTGCTAACTATGGCTACACCTTC.